One and the same sample provided the 16 T cell receptor beta chains below, sequenced in a study of control samples from healthy donors and cancer patients. TCRdb keeps only in-frame clones here, not all; method: immunoSEQ multiplex PCR. The sample contains approximately 170,000 clones, around 95% of which appear only once. The sample was blood. All receptors come from a woman aged 55-70 years in good health.

This chain links TRBV5-4 with TRBJ2-3, with 12 bases aligning to TRBD2. The CDR3 covers 15 residues. Germline CDR1 SGHNT, CDR2 YYREEE (reference sequence). Trimming removed 3 bases from V and 6 bases from J; junction bases left unmatched: 5. The CDR3 DNA follows: TGTGCCAGCAGCTCTAGCGGGGGGGCCTTGGATACGCAGTATTTT. It is translated as CASSSSGGALDTQYF.

The chain joins TRBV7-2 to TRBJ1-2; D not resolved. V was cut by 5 bases and J by 0 bases, with 7 bases left in between. The CDR3 extends over 13 amino acids. CDR1 and CDR2 (germline): SGHTA, FQGNSA. CDR3 DNA sequence: TGTGCCAGCAGCCCGTCAACTAACTATGGCTACACCTTC. Translating gives CASSPSTNYGYTF. The full variable domain, its missing parts supplied by reference TRBV7-2 and TRBJ1-2, is GAGVSQSPSNKVTEKGKDVELRCDPISGHTALYWYRQSLGQGLEFLIYFQGNSAPDKSGLPSDRFSAERTGGSVSTLTIQRTQQEDSAVYLCASSPSTNYGYTFGSGTRLTVV.

The chain combines TRBV3-1 (or the pseudogene TRBV3-2) with TRBJ2-7; TRBD1 aligns across 9 bases. CDR3 length: 14 amino acids. V lost 6 bases to trimming and J lost 5 bases; unmatched junction nucleotides: 8. The germline gives CDR1 LGHDT, CDR2 YNNKEL (reference sequence). CDR3 region: CASRLGQGRDEQYF. As DNA, the CDR3 is TGTGCCAGCAGACTAGGACAGGGGCGCGACGAGCAGTACTTC.

The chain combines TRBV27 with TRBJ2-2; maybe TRBD2 (6 bases). The CDR3 runs to 15 residues. CDR1 MNHEY and CDR2 SMNVEV come from the germline V gene (reference sequence). V lost 4 bases and J lost 7, with 16 bases in between. The CDR3 here is CASSWAGPRDGELFF. As DNA, the CDR3 is TGTGCCAGCAGTTGGGCGGGGCCTCGGGACGGGGAGCTGTTTTTT.

This chain joins TRBV12-5 and TRBJ1-6; 8 bases are shared with TRBD1. The CDR3 consists of 15 residues. V trimming: 6 bases; J trimming: 7 bases; junction bases outside the gene matches: 8. The germline V gene has CDR1 LGHNT and CDR2 FRNRAP. For the CDR3, the DNA is TGTGCTAGTGGCTCCGGACAGGGAGGGAATTCACCCCTCCACTTT. Its protein product is CASGSGQGGNSPLHF. Combining the CDR3 with reference TRBV12-5 and TRBJ1-6 gives the whole variable domain DARVTQTPRHKVTEMGQEVTMRCQPILGHNTVFWYRQTMMQGLELLAYFRNRAPLDDSGMPKDRFSAEMPDATLATLKIQPSEPRDSAVYFCASGSGQGGNSPLHFGNGTRLTVT.

The chain carries TRBV14 and TRBJ1-2; no reliable D call. CDR3 length: 14 amino acids. The V and J ends lost 0 bases and 3 bases respectively, with 8 bases between them. The germline gives CDR1 SGHDN, CDR2 FVKESK. The CDR3 DNA reads TGTGCCAGCAGCCAAGATCAAGTACACTATGGCTACACCTTC. Translation: CASSQDQVHYGYTF.

This chain links TRBV7-9 with TRBJ2-3; 12 positions match TRBD2. The CDR3 is made up of 18 amino acids. Germline V gene data show CDR1 as SEHNR and CDR2 as FQNEAQ (reference sequence). Losses at the gene ends were 1 base for V and 6 bases for J; bases not matched to a gene: 11. CDR3 region: CASSLGSPSGGARDTQYF. CDR3 bases: TGTGCCAGCAGCTTAGGGTCCCCTAGCGGGGGGGCCCGGGATACGCAGTATTTT. Looking up the rest from reference TRBV7-9 and TRBJ2-3 gives the full variable domain: DTGVSQNPRHKITKRGQNVTFRCDPISEHNRLYWYRQTLGQGPEFLTYFQNEAQLEKSRLLSDRFSAERPKGSFSTLEIQRTEQGDSAMYLCASSLGSPSGGARDTQYFGPGTRLTVL.

The rearrangement links TRBV4-1 to TRBJ2-7, with a tentative D call TRBD2 (6 bases). This CDR3 is 14 amino acids long. The V and J ends lost 4 bases and 7 bases respectively, with 17 bases between them. Germline V gene sequence: CDR1 MGHRA, CDR2 YSYEKL. The CDR3 DNA reads TGCGCCAGCAGCCGCCGGGACCCGGCGGGAGAGCAGTACTTC. The encoded protein is CASSRRDPAGEQYF.

This chain joins TRBV30 and TRBJ2-7; 9 positions match TRBD2. The length of the CDR3 is 13 residues. V was pared by 3 bases and J by 7 bases, with 7 bases of the junction left unmatched. The germline V gene has CDR1 GTSNPN and CDR2 SVGIG (reference sequence). The CDR3 nucleotides read TGTGCCTGGAGAAACGCGGGGGGGCTTGAGCAGTACTTC. Its protein product is CAWRNAGGLEQYF. The whole variable domain, filled in from reference TRBV30 and TRBJ2-7, reads SQTIHQWPATLVQPVGSPLSLECTVEGTSNPNLYWYRQAAGRGLQLLFYSVGIGQISSEVPQNLSASRPQDRQFILSSKKLLLSDSGFYLCAWRNAGGLEQYFGPGTRLTVT.

This chain uses TRBV6-5 with TRBJ2-5; D assignment may be TRBD1 or TRBD2 (5 bases each). The CDR3 is 14 amino acids. Trimming removed 7 bases at V and 4 bases at J, with 16 bases between. Germline V gives CDR1 MNHEY, CDR2 SVGAGI. CDR3 DNA sequence: TGTGCCAGCATAAACTTCGGGGCGGGAGAGACCCAGTACTTC. Its translation: CASINFGAGETQYF.

The chain combines TRBV7-2 with TRBJ2-5; D might be TRBD2 (5 bases). The CDR3 has 14 amino acids. Germline lookup yields CDR1 SGHTA and CDR2 FQGNSA. V shed 1 base and J shed 4 bases, with 10 bases lying between them. The CDR3 DNA reads as TGTGCCAGCAGCTTAGGTATTAGCGCAGAGACCCAGTACTTC. The encoded protein is CASSLGISAETQYF.

In its sample, this clone was seen once. The chain joins TRBV6-5 to TRBJ1-3; D call uncertain. Germline V CDR1 and CDR2: MNHEY, SVGAGI. Deletions cut 2 bases from V and 0 bases from J, with 8 bases between. The CDR3 is 15 residues long. The chain's CDR3 is CASSYSPSSGNTIYF. The DNA for the CDR3 is TGTGCCAGCAGTTACAGTCCGAGCTCTGGAAACACCATATATTTT.

The table lists this clone with a few counts. This sample also contains other DNA sequences that code for the same CDR3. This CDR3 reads CASSLANTEAFF. Written as DNA, the CDR3 is TGTGCCAGCAGCTTGGCGAACACTGAAGCTTTCTTT. The gene calls are TRBV5-6 and TRBJ1-1; D unresolved. Germline V gene sequence: CDR1 SGHDT, CDR2 YYEEEE. V was trimmed by 0 bases and J by 1 base, leaving 1 base between them. CDR3 length equals 12 residues.

The genes are TRBV5-6 and TRBJ1-1, with a possible D match to TRBD1 (5 bases). The V end lost 1 base, the J end lost 6 bases, and 16 bases lay between the germline ends. Germline values: CDR1 SGHDT, CDR2 YYEEEE. The CDR3 length is 15 residues. The CDR3 region is CASSLIQAGFPEAFF. CDR3 sequence (DNA): TGTGCCAGCAGCTTGATTCAAGCAGGGTTCCCTGAAGCTTTCTTT.

The V call is TRBV7-2, the J call TRBJ2-1; D is possibly TRBD1 (6 bases). The CDR3 length is 15 residues. Per germline, CDR1 SGHTA and CDR2 FQGNSA. The V gene lost 1 base and the J gene lost 4 bases, with 11 bases spanning the gap. The CDR3 here is CASSLVRGGYNEQFF. The CDR3, as DNA: TGTGCCAGCAGCTTAGTCAGGGGCGGATACAATGAGCAGTTCTTC.

The V gene is TRBV6-2 or TRBV6-3, the J gene TRBJ2-5, with D maybe TRBD1 (6 bases). The CDR3 consists of 12 residues. The germline V gene has CDR1 MNHEY and CDR2 SVGEGT. The V and J ends lost 5 bases and 5 bases respectively, with 9 bases between them. The CDR3 loop reads CASSGQGETQYF. For the CDR3, the DNA is TGTGCCAGCAGTGGGCAGGGGGAGACCCAGTACTTC.